The 19 T cell receptor beta chains reported below all come from one sample, sequenced in a study of blood T cell repertoires in COVID-19. This table comes from immunoSEQ multiplex PCR, and its TCRdb copy is limited to in-frame clones, with some not included. Counted here are some 220,000 clones, nearly 85% occurring once; the ten biggest clones make up around 1.3%. Input material: peripheral blood. All receptors derive from a woman in her twenties or thirties with COVID-19, enrolled during active disease.

CDR3 amino acids: CAVRGVPNTGELFF. The CDR3 DNA sequence: TGTGCGGTCCGCGGGGTTCCGAACACCGGGGAGCTGTTTTTT. This chain connects TRBV2 to TRBJ2-2; a weak D match, TRBD2 (6 bases). The CDR3 consists of 14 residues. Germline V gene lookup returns CDR1 SNHLY and CDR2 FYNNEI.

This clone was seen only once. The V and J genes are TRBV9 and TRBJ2-3, with TRBD2 as a possible D gene (6 bases). V was pared by 4 bases and J by 4 bases, with 16 bases between. Germline assignment: CDR1 SGDLS and CDR2 YYNGEE. The CDR3 has 15 amino acids. CDR3 sequence (DNA): TGTGCCAGCAGCAAAAGCGGAGGGAGCCCAGATACGCAGTATTTT. This translates into CASSKSGGSPDTQYF.

This rearrangement joins TRBV5-1 to TRBJ2-2; D is unclear. Trimming left V 1 base short and J 0 bases short, with 10 bases between. Germline CDR1 and CDR2: SGHRS and YFSETQ. The CDR3 is 16 residues long. The CDR3 DNA reads as TGCGCCAGCAGCTTGTCTCGTTCCGCGAACACCGGGGAGCTGTTTTTT. It is translated as CASSLSRSANTGELFF.

CDR3: CASSFEGEQYF. The DNA of the CDR3 is TGTGCCAGCAGCTTTGAGGGCGAGCAGTACTTC. The chain recombines TRBV7-2 with TRBJ2-7; the D gene is possibly TRBD2 (5 bases). The CDR3 is made up of 11 amino acids. Trimming left V 3 bases short and J 6 bases short, with 6 bases between. Germline V CDR1 and CDR2: SGHTA, FQGNSA.

This chain connects TRBV9 to TRBJ2-5; possibly TRBD2 for D (5 bases). Germline CDR1 and CDR2: SGDLS and YYNGEE. V was clipped by 4 bases and J by 0 bases, with 19 bases between them. The CDR3 loop spans 17 amino acids. CDR3 protein: CASSTAPAGGYQETQYF. The CDR3, as DNA: TGTGCCAGCAGCACCGCCCCCGCGGGTGGGTACCAAGAGACCCAGTACTTC.

The genes are TRBV4-2 and TRBJ2-7; 7 bases fit TRBD1. The ends lost 5 bases at V and 0 bases at J; junction bases unmatched: 13. This CDR3 contains 17 residues. The germline CDR1 and CDR2 sequences are LGHNA and YNFKEQ. CDR3 sequence (DNA): TGTGCCAGCAGCGCGTTGTCGGGTCCAGGGGGCTCCTACGAGCAGTACTTC. Its protein product is CASSALSGPGGSYEQYF.

The gene calls are TRBV6-4 and TRBJ2-3; TRBD2 matches at 9 bases. This CDR3 is built from 17 residues. CDR1 and CDR2 from the germline V gene are MRHNA and SNTAGT. V lost 0 bases, J lost 2 bases, and 6 bases stayed unmatched. The CDR3 coding sequence is TGTGCCAGCAGTGACTCTGCCCAGCGGGGGGCCACAGATACGCAGTATTTT. This gives the protein CASSDSAQRGATDTQYF.

The chain links TRBV5-6 to TRBJ1-3; D perhaps matches TRBD1 (5 bases). Trimming removed 3 bases at V and 2 bases at J, with 18 bases between. Per germline, CDR1 SGHDT and CDR2 YYEEEE. The CDR3 is 17 residues long. The CDR3 DNA reads as TGTGCCAGCAGCTACGGACAAAGGGGTTTGGCTGGAAACACCATATATTTT. Its protein product is CASSYGQRGLAGNTIYF.

The gene calls are TRBV3-1 (or the pseudogene TRBV3-2) and TRBJ1-4; 8 nucleotides align to TRBD1. CDR1 LGHDT and CDR2 YNNKEL come from the germline V gene (reference sequence). V gave up 1 base and J gave up 5 bases; unmatched junction bases: 3. The CDR3 totals 15 residues. The CDR3 DNA reads as TGTGCCAGCAGCCAAGGGCAGGGGGCAAATGAAAAACTGTTTTTT. It specifies CASSQGQGANEKLFF.

The rearrangement uses TRBV27 and TRBJ1-1; 8 bases match TRBD1. The germline V gene encodes CDR1 MNHEY and CDR2 SMNVEV (reference sequence). Trimming took 6 bases from V and 2 from J; bases not matched to a gene: 11. The CDR3 has 16 residues. The CDR3 reads CASSSSYQGANTEAFF. In DNA, the CDR3 is TGTGCCAGCAGCAGTTCCTATCAGGGGGCCAACACTGAAGCTTTCTTT.

This sequence joins TRBV10-3 and TRBJ1-1; no clear D. The CDR3 loop spans 21 amino acids. The germline V and J ends were trimmed by 0 bases and 7 bases, with 33 bases remaining between them. Germline V gives CDR1 ENHRY, CDR2 SYGVKD. CDR3: CAISESNIGSIGVWSGREAFF. The CDR3 bases are TGTGCCATCAGTGAGTCGAATATTGGATCCATCGGGGTTTGGTCCGGCCGTGAAGCTTTCTTT.

V and J are TRBV10-2 and TRBJ2-7, with 9 bases identical to TRBD1. The CDR3 spans 10 residues. The V and J ends lost 6 bases and 9 bases, in that order; junction bases with no gene match: 0. Germline lookup yields CDR1 WSHSY and CDR2 SAAADI. The CDR3 sequence is CASRGQGQYF. The CDR3 DNA sequence: TGCGCCAGCAGGGGACAGGGGCAGTACTTC.

The chain carries TRBV5-1 and TRBJ2-3; TRBD1 aligns across 9 bases. Germline CDR1 SGHRS, CDR2 YFSETQ. This CDR3 comprises 16 residues. Losses at the gene ends were 3 bases for V and 6 bases for J; bases not matched to a gene: 11. The CDR3 nucleotides read TGCGCCAGCAGCTCAACCGGGACAGGGTTTCGTGATACGCAGTATTTT. Translating gives CASSSTGTGFRDTQYF.

The chain recombines TRBV9 with TRBJ2-7; D not certain. The CDR3 is 10 amino acids. V lost 4 bases to trimming and J lost 6 bases, with 5 bases between them. The germline CDR1 and CDR2 sequences are SGDLS and YYNGEE. The CDR3 DNA is TGTGCCAGCAGCTCCCGCGAGCAGTACTTC. It specifies CASSSREQYF.

V gene TRBV30 combines with J gene TRBJ2-3; a weak D match, TRBD2 (6 bases). Trimming stripped 2 bases from V and 0 bases from J, with 18 bases between. This CDR3 contains 17 residues. CDR1 and CDR2 from the germline V gene are GTSNPN and SVGIG (reference sequence). CDR3 sequence reads: CAWSLPGTQASTDTQYF. Here the CDR3 DNA reads TGTGCCTGGAGTCTTCCCGGGACTCAGGCTAGCACAGATACGCAGTATTTT. Supplemented by reference TRBV30 and TRBJ2-3, the full variable domain reads SQTIHQWPATLVQPVGSPLSLECTVEGTSNPNLYWYRQAAGRGLQLLFYSVGIGQISSEVPQNLSASRPQDRQFILSSKKLLLSDSGFYLCAWSLPGTQASTDTQYFGPGTRLTVL.

CDR3 sequence reads: CASSLVGLSEAFF. The CDR3 DNA is TGCGCCAGCAGCTTGGTTGGCCTTTCAGAAGCTTTCTTT. The chain has TRBV5-1 and TRBJ1-1, with D unclear. Between the trimmed V and J ends, which lost 0 bases and 8 bases, there was a span of 11 bases. CDR3 length: 13 amino acids. From germline, CDR1 is SGHRS and CDR2 YFSETQ.

This chain joins TRBV5-4 and TRBJ2-3; 8 bases line up with TRBD1. CDR1 is SGHNT, CDR2 YYREEE, per germline (reference sequence). This CDR3 spans 14 amino acids. The trim removed 4 bases at V and 6 bases at J, leaving 7 bases unmatched. This chain's CDR3 is CASSDRGGSDTQYF. For the CDR3, the DNA is TGTGCCAGCAGCGACAGGGGAGGTTCGGATACGCAGTATTTT.

This chain links TRBV4-3 with TRBJ1-2; a possible D gene is TRBD1 (5 bases). The V gene lost 0 bases and the J gene lost 2 bases, with 16 bases spanning the gap. The CDR3 runs 17 residues. Germline V lookup: CDR1 LGHNA, CDR2 YSLEER. The CDR3 region has the DNA TGCGCCAGCAGCCAAGATTCAAGGGGCAGCCACAACTATGGCTACACCTTC. Translating it yields CASSQDSRGSHNYGYTF.

This clone appeared a few times. The chain has TRBV30 and TRBJ2-7; 9 positions match TRBD1. From germline, CDR1 is GTSNPN and CDR2 SVGIG (reference sequence). The CDR3 consists of 14 residues. V lost 4 bases and J lost 7; bases outside the gene matches: 11. The CDR3 DNA reads as TGTGCCTGGAAAACAGGGGGCGCCTTTGGGGAGCAGTACTTC. This sequence encodes CAWKTGGAFGEQYF. Using reference TRBV30 and TRBJ2-7 for the parts outside the CDR3, the full variable domain is SQTIHQWPATLVQPVGSPLSLECTVEGTSNPNLYWYRQAAGRGLQLLFYSVGIGQISSEVPQNLSASRPQDRQFILSSKKLLLSDSGFYLCAWKTGGAFGEQYFGPGTRLTVT.